This T cell receptor (beta chain) is from a study of cytomegalovirus exposure and HLA in healthy donors. For the study at large: The Caucasian-associated ancestry cluster held around 76% of 300 to 450 genotyped donors. Study-level results: Fewer N-insertions than the approximately 700-donor mean were reportedly shown by an Asian-associated ancestry cluster in a later analysis.

Nominal health characterized the donors when sampled, though unrecorded immune exposures were likely. PCR involved 60 Vbeta and 13 Jbeta primers. The protocol was immunoSEQ multiplex PCR, while the TCRdb copy is restricted to in-frame clones and leaves out a portion. The sample contains approximately 200,000 clones, 79% of which appear only once. Worth noting for this clone: Its target is not known.

Germline CDR1 reads LGHNA; CDR2 reads YSLEER. Trimming removed 4 bases from V and 0 bases from J, with 10 bases in between. CDR3 size: 15 residues. This TCR was recovered from a girl between 5 and 17 years old in good health and CMV-seropositive. The sample was PBMCs. The J gene is TRBJ2-1, the V gene TRBV4-3; weak D call: TRBD1 (5 bases). CDR3 in DNA: TGCGCCAGCAGCCTAGGGGTGAGCTCCTACAATGAGCAGTTCTTC. It translates to CASSLGVSSYNEQFF.